Below, 20 T cell receptor beta chains from the same sample are listed, as sequenced in a study of radiotherapy plus CTLA-4 blockade in lung cancer. Generated by immunoSEQ multiplex PCR, the TCRdb table keeps only in-frame clones and is missing some. The sample has 75,000 or so clones; over 65% are singletons. The input for sequencing was peripheral blood, taken from a patient treated with radiotherapy plus ipilimumab. All receptors derive from a human donor with non-small cell lung cancer who had a complete response to radiotherapy plus ipilimumab.

The gene calls are TRBV6-5 and TRBJ2-3; D uncertain. V was pared by 6 bases and J by 1 base, with 8 bases between. Germline V gene data show CDR1 as MNHEY and CDR2 as SVGAGI. There are 13 residues in the CDR3. CDR3: CASSLFRTDTQYF. CDR3 coding DNA: TGTGCCAGCAGCCTGTTCCGCACAGATACGCAGTATTTT.

This clone has only one observation. The V and J genes are TRBV20-1 and TRBJ2-7; D is perhaps TRBD2 (5 bases). The germline gives CDR1 DFQATT, CDR2 SNEGSKA (reference sequence). V was cut by 1 base and J by 4 bases, with 5 bases left in between. The CDR3 is made up of 11 amino acids. Here the CDR3 reads CSARGGYEQYF. In DNA form, the CDR3 reads TGCAGTGCTAGAGGAGGGTACGAGCAGTACTTC.

The chain joins TRBV10-1 to TRBJ2-1; TRBD2 aligns across 12 bases. The CDR3 consists of 16 residues. Germline V gene lookup returns CDR1 WNHNN and CDR2 SYGVQD (reference sequence). The V segment lost 0 bases and the J segment 7 bases; nucleotides outside the gene matches: 4. CDR3 sequence reads: CASSESLAGGENEQFF. The DNA of the CDR3 is TGCGCCAGCAGTGAGTCCCTAGCGGGAGGGGAAAATGAGCAGTTCTTC.

The J gene is TRBJ2-1, the V gene TRBV4-1, with a possible D match to TRBD2 (5 bases). Germline CDR1 reads MGHRA; CDR2 reads YSYEKL. Trimming left V 4 bases short and J 1 base short, with 11 bases between. CDR3 length: 15 residues. CDR3: CASSLGGGSYNEQFF. The CDR3 DNA reads as TGCGCCAGCAGCCTAGGCGGAGGATCCTACAATGAGCAGTTCTTC.

This rearrangement joins TRBV6-5 to TRBJ1-2; no firm D call. V was clipped by 2 bases and J by 2 bases, with 6 bases between them. Germline lookup yields CDR1 MNHEY and CDR2 SVGAGI. The CDR3 is 13 amino acids. The CDR3 DNA sequence: TGTGCCAGCAGTTACAACAGCAACTATGGCTACACCTTC. Its translation: CASSYNSNYGYTF.

In its sample, this clone was seen once. The chain is built from TRBV30 and TRBJ1-5; D is unresolved. The CDR3 is 15 residues long. V lost 2 bases and J 2 bases, leaving 13 bases between the germline ends. CDR1 and CDR2 (germline): GTSNPN, SVGIG (reference sequence). The CDR3 DNA reads as TGTGCCTGGAGTCTCGGGCGTTCGGGCAATCAGCCCCAGCATTTT. It encodes CAWSLGRSGNQPQHF.

The V call is TRBV10-3, the J call TRBJ2-3; D unresolved. V was cut by 2 bases and J by 9 bases, with 6 bases left in between. The CDR3 consists of 11 residues. The V gene's germline CDR1 is ENHRY and CDR2 SYGVKD. The CDR3 DNA reads as TGTGCCATCAGTGAGCCTGGAACGCAGTATTTT. Translating gives CAISEPGTQYF.

There are a few counts of this clone. The CDR3 region has the DNA TGTGCCAGCTCACCCCGGGGGCCAAAGGATGAGCAGTTCTTC. Amino acids: CASSPRGPKDEQFF. V and J are TRBV18 and TRBJ2-1; either TRBD1 or TRBD2 may supply D (6 bases each). Germline V gene lookup returns CDR1 KGHSH and CDR2 LQKENI. The CDR3 is made up of 14 amino acids. The V end was cut by 3 bases, the J end by 8 bases, with 14 bases between.

This clone was observed a single time. The V gene is TRBV10-3, the J gene TRBJ1-4; 10 bases match TRBD1. Germline loops: CDR1 ENHRY, CDR2 SYGVKD. CDR3 length: 16 residues. J gave up 8 bases and V 0 bases, and 6 bases lay outside the gene matches. CDR3 region: CAISESRQGAGEKLFF. For the CDR3, the DNA is TGTGCCATCAGTGAGTCGAGACAGGGGGCGGGAGAAAAACTGTTTTTT.

This chain links TRBV6-4 with TRBJ2-2, with TRBD1 matching 7 bases. This CDR3 contains 15 residues. From germline, CDR1 is MRHNA and CDR2 SNTAGT. The V gene end was trimmed by 5 bases and the J gene end by 1 base; junction bases not matched to a gene: 4. The CDR3 spells CASSPGTVNTGELFF. In nucleotides, the CDR3 is TGTGCCAGCAGTCCCGGGACAGTGAACACCGGGGAGCTGTTTTTT.

V usage is TRBV6-6 and J usage is TRBJ1-5; D unresolved. V was cut by 11 bases and J by 2 bases, with 16 bases left in between. The CDR3 extends over 14 amino acids. The germline V gene encodes CDR1 MNHNY and CDR2 SVGAGI (reference sequence). DNA of the CDR3: TGTGCCTCACAGCTAGCGCGCGGCAATCAGCCCCAGCATTTT. Translated, it gives CASQLARGNQPQHF.

This clone was counted once. V gene TRBV5-1 combines with J gene TRBJ2-3; 10 bases fit TRBD2. Germline lookup yields CDR1 SGHRS and CDR2 YFSETQ. CDR3 length: 15 residues. V shed 0 bases, J shed 13 bases, and the junction held 11 bases outside the gene matches. As DNA, the CDR3 is TGCGCCAGCAGCTTGGAAGGGGCTAGCGGGAGATGGGAGTATTTT. It is translated as CASSLEGASGRWEYF. Looking up the rest from reference TRBV5-1 and TRBJ2-3 gives the full variable domain: KAGVTQTPRYLIKTRGQQVTLSCSPISGHRSVSWYQQTPGQGLQFLFEYFSETQRNKGNFPGRFSGRQFSNSRSEMNVSTLELGDSALYLCASSLEGASGRWEYFGPGTRLTVL.

The chain carries TRBV7-9 and TRBJ2-3; 7 nucleotides align to TRBD2. The CDR3 runs 14 residues. With 5 bases clipped from V and 0 bases from J, the junction kept 2 bases outside the gene matches. CDR1 is SEHNR, CDR2 FQNEAQ, per germline (reference sequence). This CDR3 reads CASSPRGSTDTQYF. As DNA, the CDR3 is TGTGCCAGCAGCCCGCGGGGGAGCACAGATACGCAGTATTTT. Complete variable domain (other parts from reference TRBV7-9 and TRBJ2-3): DTGVSQNPRHKITKRGQNVTFRCDPISEHNRLYWYRQTLGQGPEFLTYFQNEAQLEKSRLLSDRFSAERPKGSFSTLEIQRTEQGDSAMYLCASSPRGSTDTQYFGPGTRLTVL.

Remarks on this clone: The junction departs from germline at one end; a sequencing error may be responsible. The V call is TRBV7-7, the J call TRBJ2-1; TRBD1 matches 10 bases. Germline values: CDR1 SSHAT, CDR2 FNYEAQ (reference sequence). The CDR3 has 15 amino acids. CDR3 loop: CASSRQGASYNEQFF. The CDR3 coding sequence is TGTGCTAGCAGCCGACAGGGGGCTTCCTACAATGAGCAGTTCTTC.

The V call is TRBV19, the J call TRBJ2-3; 13 nucleotides line up with TRBD2. CDR1 is LNHDA, CDR2 SQIVND, per germline (reference sequence). This CDR3 is 18 amino acids long. The V gene end was trimmed by 7 bases and the J gene end by 1 base; junction bases not matched to a gene: 11. The CDR3 DNA sequence: TGTGCCAGTACCCCTACGACTAGCGGGAGGCATGGCACAGATACGCAGTATTTT. Its translation: CASTPTTSGRHGTDTQYF.

In this sample, this clone turned up once. This chain joins TRBV10-3 and TRBJ2-3, with D maybe TRBD1 (6 bases). The CDR3 is 14 residues long. The germline CDR1 and CDR2 sequences are ENHRY and SYGVKD. Trimming pared 10 bases from V and 1 base from J, leaving 15 bases between. CDR3 nucleotide sequence: TGTGCCACCAGGGGTGCAGGCGGCACAGATACGCAGTATTTT. Residues: CATRGAGGTDTQYF.

The rearrangement joins TRBV30 to TRBJ2-4; TRBD2 aligns across 7 bases. CDR1 and CDR2 (germline): GTSNPN, SVGIG (reference sequence). The CDR3 totals 14 residues. Trimming removed 5 bases from V and 6 bases from J; junction bases left unmatched: 10. DNA for the CDR3: TGTGCCTGGGGATCGCGGGGGTCGACAAACATTCAGTACTTC. Encoded protein: CAWGSRGSTNIQYF.

The gene calls are TRBV6-5 and TRBJ1-5; TRBD1 is a possible D gene (5 bases). Deletions cut 6 bases from V and 3 bases from J, with 12 bases between. Germline V gives CDR1 MNHEY, CDR2 SVGAGI. The CDR3 is made up of 14 amino acids. CDR3 sequence reads: CASSEQAINQPQHF. CDR3 in DNA: TGTGCCAGCAGCGAACAGGCTATCAATCAGCCCCAGCATTTT.

The chain is built from TRBV6-6 and TRBJ1-3; 9 bases are shared with TRBD1. CDR1 and CDR2 (germline): MNHNY, SVGAGI (reference sequence). The CDR3 loop spans 12 amino acids. The DNA of the CDR3 is TGTGCTGTTGCAGGACAGGGGTACACCATATATTTT. Protein sequence: CAVAGQGYTIYF.

This clone appeared once. V gene TRBV14 combines with J gene TRBJ2-3, with no clear D. Trimming stripped 1 base from V and 7 bases from J, with 12 bases between. The CDR3 spans 14 residues. Germline V gene sequence: CDR1 SGHDN, CDR2 FVKESK. The CDR3 protein is CASSQAAALYTQYF. The CDR3 DNA is TGTGCCAGCAGCCAAGCGGCGGCCCTATATACGCAGTATTTT.